This is a list of T cell receptor beta chains from one sample in a study of neurological immune-mediated disorders. MiXCR was run by TCRdb on the 5' RACE reads, yielding one entry per CDR3 protein. The sample lists roughly 61,000 distinct CDR3 sequences, around 10% occurring once. What was sequenced was PBMCs. These receptors came from a male donor with HTLV-1-associated myelopathy (HAM/TSP). The CDR3 runs from the conserved cysteine through the conserved F or W. Fields, in order: D gene, J gene, clone size, V gene, CDR3 DNA, CDR3 protein. The D gene is left open where the match is weak. Where a row states a size, it is once, few, many or the class of an expanded clone; other rows omit it.

D: .
J: TRBJ2-2
size: many
V: TRBV20-1
DNA: TGCAGTGCTAGAGACCAGCACACCGGGGAGCTGTTTTTT
CDR3: CSARDQHTGELFF

D: .
J: TRBJ2-1
size: many
V: TRBV13
DNA: TGTGCCAGCCTGCTAGGGGGTTTGTACAATGAGCAGTTCTTC
CDR3: CASLLGGLYNEQFF

D: .
J: TRBJ1-3
size: many
V: TRBV4-1
DNA: TGCGCCAGCAGCCATCCAGGGACATCTGGAAACACCATATATTTT
CDR3: CASSHPGTSGNTIYF

D: .
J: TRBJ2-3
size: many
V: TRBV7-6
DNA: TGTGCCAGCACCTTCGGAGTTACCGGGGTGGATACGCAGTATTTT
CDR3: CASTFGVTGVDTQYF

D: TRBD1
J: TRBJ2-1
size: many
V: TRBV29-1
DNA: TGCAGCGTTGATCCAGGGGGCATGGGTAATGAGCAGTTCTTC
CDR3: CSVDPGGMGNEQFF

D: .
J: TRBJ2-3
size: many
V: TRBV25-1
DNA: TGTGCCGTAACAGGGAAGATTAGCACAGATACGCAGTATTTT
CDR3: CAVTGKISTDTQYF

D: TRBD1
J: TRBJ2-5
size: many
V: TRBV27
DNA: TGTGCCAGCAGTCCGGGGACAGGGGGCGCAGAGACCCAGTACTTC
CDR3: CASSPGTGGAETQYF

D: .
J: TRBJ2-7
size: many
V: TRBV5-5
DNA: TGTGCCAGCAGCTTGGACTTGCGGGAAATCGGTGTTCTCGAGCAGTACTTC
CDR3: CASSLDLREIGVLEQYF

D: .
J: TRBJ2-7
size: .
V: TRBV30
DNA: TGTGCCTGGAGTGACAGACGCGAGCAGTACTTC
CDR3: CAWSDRREQYF

D: TRBD2
J: TRBJ2-5
size: many
V: TRBV12-3/TRBV12-4
DNA: TGTGCCAGCACCCTCCCGGGGGGTGGGGAGACCCAGTACTTC
CDR3: CASTLPGGGETQYF